Here is one T cell receptor beta chain with its context. Its target is unknown. TCRdb re-called the RACE reads through MiXCR, storing one row per CDR3 protein. The sample shows 70,000 to 80,000 distinct CDR3 sequences, 30% to 35% of them seen only once. This sample stems from a study of human T cells and chemical hapten exposure. In the study overall: Donors were sensitized with 2% DPC on the upper inner arm. Largely, small differences in pooled library volume made per-sample TCR yields vary.

The time point is: patch test 1, 2 weeks after DPC sensitization. This sample's treatment: therapeutic diphenylcyclopropenone sensitization with weekly scalp DPC. Researchers extracted total RNA from unfractionated whole blood. Overall study findings and caveats: Expanded TCRs clustered into significantly more large CDR3 similarity groups than controls, the analysis revealed.

V dropped 6 bases and J dropped 4; count of bases not matched to a gene: 18. The CDR3 is made up of 18 amino acids. CDR1 and CDR2 (germline): SGHAT, FQNNGV. The genes are TRBV11-2 and TRBJ2-7, with 10 bases matching TRBD2. The input for sequencing was whole blood, taken in connection with sensitization to the hapten diphenylcyclopropenone (DPC). The receptor was isolated from a man in his forties with alopecia areata. Some clones in this sample may be carry-over from other donors' samples. CDR3 sequence reads: CASSLSTSGTLEHYEQYF. The CDR3 nucleotides are TGTGCCAGCAGTCTCAGTACTAGCGGGACCCTAGAGCATTACGAGCAGTACTTC.